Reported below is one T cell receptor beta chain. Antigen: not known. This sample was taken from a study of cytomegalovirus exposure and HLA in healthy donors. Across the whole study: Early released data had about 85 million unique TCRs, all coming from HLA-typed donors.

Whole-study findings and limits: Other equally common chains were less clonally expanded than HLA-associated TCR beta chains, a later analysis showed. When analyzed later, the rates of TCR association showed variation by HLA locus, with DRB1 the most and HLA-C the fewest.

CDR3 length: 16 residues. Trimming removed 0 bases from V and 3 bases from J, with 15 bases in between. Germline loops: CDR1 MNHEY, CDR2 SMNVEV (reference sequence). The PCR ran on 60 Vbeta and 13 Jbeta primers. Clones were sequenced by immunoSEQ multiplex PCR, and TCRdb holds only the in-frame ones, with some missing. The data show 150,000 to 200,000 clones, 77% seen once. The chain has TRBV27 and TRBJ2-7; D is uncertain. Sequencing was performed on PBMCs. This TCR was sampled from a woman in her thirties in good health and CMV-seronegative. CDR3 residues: CASSLSFAAIVYEQYF. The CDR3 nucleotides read TGTGCCAGCAGTTTATCGTTTGCAGCGATTGTCTACGAGCAGTACTTC.